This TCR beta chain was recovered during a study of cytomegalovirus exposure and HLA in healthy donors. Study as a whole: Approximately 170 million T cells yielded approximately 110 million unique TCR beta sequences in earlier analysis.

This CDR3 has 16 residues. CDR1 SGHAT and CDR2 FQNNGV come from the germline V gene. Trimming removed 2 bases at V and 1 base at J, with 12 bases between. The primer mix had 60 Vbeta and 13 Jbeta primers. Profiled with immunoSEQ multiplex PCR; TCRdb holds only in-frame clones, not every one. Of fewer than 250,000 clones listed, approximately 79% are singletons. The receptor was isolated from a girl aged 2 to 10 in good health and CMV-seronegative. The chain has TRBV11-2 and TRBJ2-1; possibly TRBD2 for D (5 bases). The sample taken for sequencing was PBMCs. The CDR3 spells CASSLIRGQSYNEQFF. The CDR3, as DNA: TGTGCCAGCAGCTTAATAAGAGGGCAATCCTACAATGAGCAGTTCTTC. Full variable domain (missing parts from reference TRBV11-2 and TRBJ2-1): EAGVAQSPRYKIIEKRQSVAFWCNPISGHATLYWYQQILGQGPKLLIQFQNNGVVDDSQLPKDRFSAERLKGVDSTLKIQPAKLEDSAVYLCASSLIRGQSYNEQFFGPGTRLTVL.